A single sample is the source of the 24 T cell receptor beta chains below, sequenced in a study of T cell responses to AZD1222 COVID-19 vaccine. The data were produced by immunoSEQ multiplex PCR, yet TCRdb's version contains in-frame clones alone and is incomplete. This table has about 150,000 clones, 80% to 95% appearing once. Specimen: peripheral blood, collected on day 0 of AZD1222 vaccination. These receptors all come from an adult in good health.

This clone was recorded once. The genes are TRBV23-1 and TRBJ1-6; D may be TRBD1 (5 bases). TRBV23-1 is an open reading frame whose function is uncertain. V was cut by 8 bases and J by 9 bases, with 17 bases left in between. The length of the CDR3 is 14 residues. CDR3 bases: TGCGCCAGCGCCCGAGGTGGGGGAGGTTCACCCCTCCACTTT. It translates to CASARGGGGSPLHF.

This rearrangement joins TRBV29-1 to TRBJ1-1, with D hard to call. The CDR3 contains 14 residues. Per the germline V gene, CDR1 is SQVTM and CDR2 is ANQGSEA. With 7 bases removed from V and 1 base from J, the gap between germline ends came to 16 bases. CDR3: CSGKAIGWNTEAFF. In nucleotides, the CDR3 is TGCAGCGGGAAAGCTATAGGCTGGAACACTGAAGCTTTCTTT.

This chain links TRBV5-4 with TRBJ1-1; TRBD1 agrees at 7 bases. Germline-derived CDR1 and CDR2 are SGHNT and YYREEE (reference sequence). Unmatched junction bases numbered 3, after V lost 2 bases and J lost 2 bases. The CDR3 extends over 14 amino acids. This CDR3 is CASSLRTGNTEAFF. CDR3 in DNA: TGTGCCAGCAGCTTAAGGACAGGTAACACTGAAGCTTTCTTT.

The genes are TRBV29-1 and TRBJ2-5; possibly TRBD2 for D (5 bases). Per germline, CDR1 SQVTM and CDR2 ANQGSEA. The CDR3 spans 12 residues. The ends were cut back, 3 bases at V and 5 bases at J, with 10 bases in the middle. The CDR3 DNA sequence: TGCAGCGTTGATGATAGGGAGGAGACCCAGTACTTC. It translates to CSVDDREETQYF.

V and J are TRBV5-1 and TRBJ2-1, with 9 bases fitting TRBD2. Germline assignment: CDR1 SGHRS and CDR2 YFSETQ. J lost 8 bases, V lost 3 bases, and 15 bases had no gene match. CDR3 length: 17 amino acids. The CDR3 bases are TGCGCCAGCAGCTCCGCCGATCTAGCGGGGTTAAGCGATGAGCAGTTCTTC. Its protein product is CASSSADLAGLSDEQFF. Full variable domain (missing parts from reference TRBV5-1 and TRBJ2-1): KAGVTQTPRYLIKTRGQQVTLSCSPISGHRSVSWYQQTPGQGLQFLFEYFSETQRNKGNFPGRFSGRQFSNSRSEMNVSTLELGDSALYLCASSSADLAGLSDEQFFGPGTRLTVL.

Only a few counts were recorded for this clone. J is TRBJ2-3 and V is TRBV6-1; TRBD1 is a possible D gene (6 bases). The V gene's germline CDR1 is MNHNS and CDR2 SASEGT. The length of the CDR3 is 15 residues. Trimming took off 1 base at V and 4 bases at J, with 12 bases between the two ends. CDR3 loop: CASSEVGGSADTQYF. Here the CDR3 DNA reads TGTGCCAGCAGTGAAGTAGGGGGAAGCGCAGATACGCAGTATTTT.

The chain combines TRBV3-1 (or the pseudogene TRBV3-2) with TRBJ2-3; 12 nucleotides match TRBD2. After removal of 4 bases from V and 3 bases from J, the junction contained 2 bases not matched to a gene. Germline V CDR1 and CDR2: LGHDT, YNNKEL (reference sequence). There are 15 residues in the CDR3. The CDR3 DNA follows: TGTGCCAGCAGCCGGCTAGCGGGGGGGACAGATACGCAGTATTTT. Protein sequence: CASSRLAGGTDTQYF.

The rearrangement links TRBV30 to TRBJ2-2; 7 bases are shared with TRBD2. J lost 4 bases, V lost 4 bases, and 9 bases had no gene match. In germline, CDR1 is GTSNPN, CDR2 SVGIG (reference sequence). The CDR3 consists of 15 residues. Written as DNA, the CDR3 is TGTGCCTGGATTGGGCCTGGGGGGGGCACCGGGGAGCTGTTTTTT. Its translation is CAWIGPGGGTGELFF.

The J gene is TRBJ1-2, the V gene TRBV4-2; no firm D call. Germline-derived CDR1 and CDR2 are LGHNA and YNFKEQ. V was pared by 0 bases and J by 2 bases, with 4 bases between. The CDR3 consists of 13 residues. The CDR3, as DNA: TGTGCCAGCAGCCAAGATGGAAACTATGGCTACACCTTC. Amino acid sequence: CASSQDGNYGYTF.

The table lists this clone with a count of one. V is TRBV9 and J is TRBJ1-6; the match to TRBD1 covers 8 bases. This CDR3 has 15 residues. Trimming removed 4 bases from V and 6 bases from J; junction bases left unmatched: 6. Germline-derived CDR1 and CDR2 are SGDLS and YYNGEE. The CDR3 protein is CASSPRGLLNSPLHF. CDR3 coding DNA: TGTGCCAGCAGCCCCAGGGGGCTGCTTAATTCACCCCTCCACTTT.

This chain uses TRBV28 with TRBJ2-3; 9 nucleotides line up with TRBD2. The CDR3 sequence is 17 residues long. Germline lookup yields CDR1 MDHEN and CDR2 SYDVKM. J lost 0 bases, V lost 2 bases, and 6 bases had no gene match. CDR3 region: CASSLGVAGDSTDTQYF. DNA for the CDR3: TGTGCCAGCAGTTTAGGGGTAGCGGGAGATAGCACAGATACGCAGTATTTT.

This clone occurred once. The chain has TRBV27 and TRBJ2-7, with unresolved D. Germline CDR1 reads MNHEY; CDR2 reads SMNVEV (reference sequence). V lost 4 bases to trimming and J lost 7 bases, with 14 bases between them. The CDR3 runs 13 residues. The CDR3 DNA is TGTGCCAGCAGTTCCCCCACGGCGCTAGAGCAGTACTTC. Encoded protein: CASSSPTALEQYF.

The CDR3 DNA follows: TGTGCCAGCAGCCCGTCGGGGGTTTGGGCCTACGAGCAGTACTTC. It translates to CASSPSGVWAYEQYF. The J gene is TRBJ2-7, the V gene TRBV3-1 (or the pseudogene TRBV3-2); perhaps TRBD2 as D (6 bases). CDR1 and CDR2 from the germline V gene are LGHDT and YNNKEL (reference sequence). CDR3 size: 15 residues. The V gene lost 4 bases and the J gene lost 2 bases, with 15 bases spanning the gap.

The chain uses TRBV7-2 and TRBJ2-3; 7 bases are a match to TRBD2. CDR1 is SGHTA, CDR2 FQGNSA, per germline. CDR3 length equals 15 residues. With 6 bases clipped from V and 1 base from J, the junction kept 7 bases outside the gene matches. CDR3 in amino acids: CASSQDTSGTDTQYF. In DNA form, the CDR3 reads TGTGCCAGCAGTCAAGATACTAGCGGCACAGATACGCAGTATTTT.

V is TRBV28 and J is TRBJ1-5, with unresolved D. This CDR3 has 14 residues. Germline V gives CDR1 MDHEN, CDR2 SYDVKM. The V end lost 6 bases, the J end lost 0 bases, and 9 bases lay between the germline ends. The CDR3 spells CASSLAASNQPQHF. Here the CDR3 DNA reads TGTGCCAGCAGCCTGGCAGCTAGCAATCAGCCCCAGCATTTT.

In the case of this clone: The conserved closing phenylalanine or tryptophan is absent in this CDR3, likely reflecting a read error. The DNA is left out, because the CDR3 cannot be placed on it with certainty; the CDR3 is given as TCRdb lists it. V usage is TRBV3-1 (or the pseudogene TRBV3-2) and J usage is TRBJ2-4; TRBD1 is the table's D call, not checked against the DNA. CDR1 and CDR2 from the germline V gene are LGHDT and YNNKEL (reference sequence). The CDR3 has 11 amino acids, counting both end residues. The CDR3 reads CASSQERTGPY.

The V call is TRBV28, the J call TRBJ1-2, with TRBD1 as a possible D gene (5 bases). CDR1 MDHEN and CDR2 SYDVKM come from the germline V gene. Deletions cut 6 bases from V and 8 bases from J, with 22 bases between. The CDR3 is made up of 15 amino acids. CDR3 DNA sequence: TGTGCCAGCAGCCCCACGGGAGGGAGATGGGGCGGCTACACCTTC. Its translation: CASSPTGGRWGGYTF.

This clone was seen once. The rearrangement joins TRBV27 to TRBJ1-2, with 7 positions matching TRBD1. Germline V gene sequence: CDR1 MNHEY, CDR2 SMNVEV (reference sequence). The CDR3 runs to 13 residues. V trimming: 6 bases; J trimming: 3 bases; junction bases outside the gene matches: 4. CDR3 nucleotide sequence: TGTGCCAGCAGACAGGGGCGCCACTATGGCTACACCTTC. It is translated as CASRQGRHYGYTF.

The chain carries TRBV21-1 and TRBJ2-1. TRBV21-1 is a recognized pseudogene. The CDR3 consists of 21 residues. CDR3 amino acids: CASSKDVGTPRRWGINNEQFF. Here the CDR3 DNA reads TGTGCCAGCAGCAAAGACGTGGGGACCCCTCGGCGCTGGGGGATAAACAATGAGCAGTTCTTC.

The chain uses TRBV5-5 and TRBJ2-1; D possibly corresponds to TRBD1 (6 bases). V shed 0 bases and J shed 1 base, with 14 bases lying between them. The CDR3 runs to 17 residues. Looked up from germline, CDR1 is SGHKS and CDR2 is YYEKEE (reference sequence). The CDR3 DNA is TGTGCCAGCAGCTTGGACTCCGGGACACTGTCCTACAATGAGCAGTTCTTC. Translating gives CASSLDSGTLSYNEQFF.

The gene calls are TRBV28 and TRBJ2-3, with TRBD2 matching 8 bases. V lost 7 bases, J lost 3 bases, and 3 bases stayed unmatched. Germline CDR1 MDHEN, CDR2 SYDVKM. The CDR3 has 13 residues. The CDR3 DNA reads TGTGCCAGCACGAGCGGGAGAACAGATACGCAGTATTTT. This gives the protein CASTSGRTDTQYF. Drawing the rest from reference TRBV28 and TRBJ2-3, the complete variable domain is DVKVTQSSRYLVKRTGEKVFLECVQDMDHENMFWYRQDPGLGLRLIYFSYDVKMKEKGDIPEGYSVSREKKERFSLILESASTNQTSMYLCASTSGRTDTQYFGPGTRLTVL.

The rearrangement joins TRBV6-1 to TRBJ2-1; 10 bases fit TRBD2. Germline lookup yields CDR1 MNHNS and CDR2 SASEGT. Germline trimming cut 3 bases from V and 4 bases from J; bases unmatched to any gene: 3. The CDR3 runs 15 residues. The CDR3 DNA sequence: TGTGCCAGCAGTGACCAGCGGGGGGGTTACAATGAGCAGTTCTTC. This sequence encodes CASSDQRGGYNEQFF.

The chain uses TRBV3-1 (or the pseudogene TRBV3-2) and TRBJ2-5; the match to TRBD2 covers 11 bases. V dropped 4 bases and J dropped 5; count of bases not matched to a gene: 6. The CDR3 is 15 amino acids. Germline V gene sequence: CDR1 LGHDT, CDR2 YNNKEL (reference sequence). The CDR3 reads CASSLLAGGGETQYF. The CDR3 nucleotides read TGTGCCAGCAGCCTCCTAGCGGGAGGCGGGGAGACCCAGTACTTC.

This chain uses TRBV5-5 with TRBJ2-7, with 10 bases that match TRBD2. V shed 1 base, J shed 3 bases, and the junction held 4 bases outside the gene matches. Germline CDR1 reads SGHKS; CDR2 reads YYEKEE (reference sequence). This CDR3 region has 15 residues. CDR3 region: CASSLKSGGVYEQYF. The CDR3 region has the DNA TGTGCCAGCAGCTTGAAAAGCGGGGGGGTCTACGAGCAGTACTTC.